The source of this T cell receptor beta chain is a study of blood T cell repertoires in COVID-19. The germline CDR1 and CDR2 sequences are MDHEN and SYDVKM. The ends were cut back, 4 bases at V and 5 bases at J, with 17 bases in the middle. This CDR3 region has 15 residues. This table comes from immunoSEQ multiplex PCR, and its TCRdb copy is limited to in-frame clones, with some not included. Of 180,000 or so clones listed, approximately 85% are singletons. This sequence originates from a man aged 40-55 years who had recovered from COVID-19. What was sequenced was PBMCs or T cells enriched from blood (not recorded which). The gene calls are TRBV28 and TRBJ1-1, with D perhaps matching TRBD1 (5 bases). The CDR3 DNA is TGTGCCAGCAGTTCTTGGACTGGGGGGTTGACTGAAGCTTTCTTT. Residues: CASSSWTGGLTEAFF.